This T cell receptor (beta chain) appears in the sequencing data of a study of blood T cells in healthy people across ages. Overall study findings and caveats: Bulk PBMC profiling left naive and antigen-experienced comparisons inconclusive.

The germline V and J ends were trimmed by 5 bases and 12 bases, with 14 bases remaining between them. The CDR3 has 13 amino acids. Per the germline V gene, CDR1 is SGHTA and CDR2 is FQGNSA. The second PCR ran roughly 6 to 11 cycles with a sample-barcoded 5' primer and J-beta primers. A template-switch adaptor containing 12 random nucleotides labeled each cDNA molecule. Each CDR3 protein gets one entry after TCRdb re-called the 5' RACE reads with MiXCR. The sample lists roughly 800,000 distinct CDR3 sequences, nearly 60% occurring once. This clonotype came up many times. Its matching antigen is unknown. A much larger clone differs from this one at a single base, so this may be a read error.

V is TRBV7-2 and J is TRBJ1-6; perhaps TRBD1 as D (6 bases). The clonotype comes from a man younger than 40 in good health. Sequencing was carried out using blood. The CDR3 reads CASSVGGQLPLHF. DNA of the CDR3: TGTGCCAGCAGCGTAGGCGGACAGTTACCCCTCCACTTT.